Each of the 26 T cell receptor beta chains below was sequenced from the same sample in a study of CXCR3-negative and CXCR3-positive naive CD8 T cells. cDNA libraries for TRB were generated by 5' RACE incorporating UMI labels. No DNA is given; TCRdb re-called the 5' RACE reads and lists each CDR3 protein once. The sample's table shows tens of thousands of distinct CDR3 sequences. The sequenced material came from memory CD8+ T cells from blood. These receptors were taken from a human donor in good health. Some clones in this sample may be carry-over from other donors' samples.

This clonotype is labeled medium-sized based on frequency. CDR3 in amino acids: CATSRDRQGSTDTQYF. V usage is TRBV15 and J usage is TRBJ2-3; TCRdb selects TRBD1, and the lack of DNA leaves this call unchecked. CDR1 is LNHNV, CDR2 YYDKDF, per germline (reference sequence). The CDR3 runs 16 residues.

The chain has TRBV7-8 and TRBJ2-1; TCRdb proposes TRBD1, but this gene call is untestable without DNA. This CDR3 is built from 16 residues. Germline assignment: CDR1 SGHVS and CDR2 FQNEAQ. The CDR3 spells CASSSISGQGANEQFF.

The chain couples TRBV28 to TRBJ2-5; TCRdb reports TRBD1, a call that lacks DNA to check it against. This CDR3 is 15 amino acids long. Germline lookup yields CDR1 MDHEN and CDR2 SYDVKM. CDR3 in amino acids: CASSADRGGVETQYF.

The chain joins TRBV20-1 to TRBJ2-2; TCRdb designates TRBD2, a call that cannot be tested without DNA. The germline gives CDR1 DFQATT, CDR2 SNEGSKA (reference sequence). The CDR3 spans 20 residues. This chain's CDR3 is CSARALPGLAVERDTGELFF.

This chain links TRBV29-1 with TRBJ1-1. The CDR3 covers 13 residues. CDR1 and CDR2 (germline): SQVTM, ANQGSEA. This CDR3 is CSVEAALTPEAFF.

This chain uses TRBV5-1 with TRBJ2-3; TCRdb designates TRBD1, a call that cannot be tested without DNA. Germline-derived CDR1 and CDR2 are SGHRS and YFSETQ. CDR3 length equals 15 residues. The CDR3 loop is CASSFIRQNTDTQYF.

The CDR3 protein is CAISDLGNEQYF. The V call is TRBV10-3, the J call TRBJ2-7; TCRdb calls TRBD1, which cannot be checked without DNA. The CDR3 loop spans 12 amino acids. Germline CDR1 ENHRY, CDR2 SYGVKD.

The chain is built from TRBV10-3 and TRBJ2-7; TCRdb names TRBD1, which stays unverified in the absence of DNA. Per germline, CDR1 ENHRY and CDR2 SYGVKD. The CDR3 loop spans 12 amino acids. The CDR3 sequence: CAIRGSGAEQYF.

V gene TRBV15 combines with J gene TRBJ2-5. The CDR3 has 11 residues. The V gene's germline CDR1 is LNHNV and CDR2 YYDKDF (reference sequence). The chain's CDR3 is CATSRGETQYF.

V usage is TRBV10-1 and J usage is TRBJ2-5; the TCRdb D gene call, TRBD1, has no DNA to confirm it. The CDR3 has 13 residues. The germline CDR1 and CDR2 sequences are WNHNN and SYGVQD (reference sequence). The CDR3 here is CASSGGQGETQYF.

The CDR3 is CASSFPGHDQPQHF. The genes are TRBV28 and TRBJ1-5; TCRdb gives TRBD1 as the D gene, but with no DNA this cannot be confirmed. The CDR3 runs 14 residues. CDR1 is MDHEN and CDR2 is SYDVKM in the germline V gene.

The V call is TRBV7-2, the J call TRBJ2-5; as DNA is missing, the TRBD1 call by TCRdb cannot be tested. Germline values: CDR1 SGHTA, CDR2 FQGNSA. The CDR3 consists of 16 residues. The CDR3: CASSLVYVRGKETQYF.

The gene calls are TRBV29-1 and TRBJ1-3; TCRdb indicates TRBD1, and absent DNA this call remains unverified. Germline CDR1 reads SQVTM; CDR2 reads ANQGSEA. The length of the CDR3 is 14 residues. This CDR3 reads CSALSGTGGNTIYF.

The chain recombines TRBV12-3 or TRBV12-4 with TRBJ1-5; the D call of TRBD1 rests on TCRdb alone, since no DNA is present to check it. The CDR3 has 15 amino acids. The CDR3 protein is CASSSVPRGRQPQHF.

CDR3 sequence: CSARVSSPSYEQYF. The genes are TRBV20-1 and TRBJ2-7; TCRdb reports TRBD2, a call that lacks DNA to check it against. CDR3 length equals 14 residues. In germline, CDR1 is DFQATT, CDR2 SNEGSKA (reference sequence).

The rearrangement links TRBV20-1 to TRBJ1-5; with no DNA, the TCRdb D assignment of TRBD1 cannot be verified. The CDR3 loop spans 17 amino acids. CDR1 is DFQATT and CDR2 is SNEGSKA in the germline V gene (reference sequence). This CDR3 reads CSARIGTGAISNQPQHF.

The chain employs TRBV7-9 and TRBJ1-1; TCRdb gives TRBD1 as the D gene, but with no DNA this cannot be confirmed. Germline lookup yields CDR1 SEHNR and CDR2 FQNEAQ (reference sequence). The CDR3 has 16 residues. The CDR3 protein is CASSPLTSAPNTEAFF.

The chain links TRBV29-1 to TRBJ2-7; TCRdb proposes TRBD1, but this gene call is untestable without DNA. Germline V gene lookup returns CDR1 SQVTM and CDR2 ANQGSEA. CDR3 length equals 13 residues. The CDR3 here is CSVAGTNTYEQYF.

The V gene is TRBV6-2 or TRBV6-3, the J gene TRBJ2-1. The germline V gene encodes CDR1 MNHEY and CDR2 SVGEGT. The CDR3 is made up of 15 amino acids. CDR3 region: CASSYGGSSYNEQFF.

This chain uses TRBV7-9 with TRBJ2-1; TCRdb selects TRBD2, and the lack of DNA leaves this call unchecked. Germline CDR1 reads SEHNR; CDR2 reads FQNEAQ (reference sequence). The CDR3 covers 15 residues. CDR3 amino acids: CASSLVAGGPNEQFF.

V is TRBV6-6 and J is TRBJ2-4; without DNA, the TCRdb call of TRBD1 cannot be checked. Per the germline V gene, CDR1 is MNHNY and CDR2 is SVGAGI (reference sequence). The CDR3 loop spans 15 amino acids. CDR3 protein: CASSDRTGPKNIQYF.

This clonotype is deemed medium-sized by its frequency. CDR3: CASSPDTETGELFF. This chain links TRBV6-6 with TRBJ2-2; as DNA is missing, the TRBD1 call by TCRdb cannot be tested. Per germline, CDR1 MNHNY and CDR2 SVGAGI (reference sequence). The length of the CDR3 is 14 residues.

The rearrangement links TRBV18 to TRBJ2-5. The CDR3 loop spans 14 amino acids. From germline, CDR1 is KGHSH and CDR2 LQKENI. CDR3 protein: CASSPYFAEETQYF.

The chain has TRBV28 and TRBJ1-1; TCRdb's D gene call, TRBD1, goes unchecked for lack of DNA. CDR1 and CDR2 (germline): MDHEN, SYDVKM. The length of the CDR3 is 14 residues. CDR3 loop: CASSPGARYTEAFF.

This chain joins TRBV12-3 or TRBV12-4 and TRBJ2-1; the TCRdb call, TRBD2, lacks DNA for checking. The CDR3 loop spans 14 amino acids. The CDR3 loop reads CASGWASGYNEQFF.

V and J are TRBV5-1 and TRBJ2-7; TCRdb calls TRBD1, which cannot be checked without DNA. This CDR3 is built from 14 residues. CDR1 is SGHRS and CDR2 is YFSETQ in the germline V gene. This chain's CDR3 is CASRVWTEVHEQYF.